These 13 T cell receptor beta chains came from one sample sequenced in a study. TCRdb independently ran MiXCR on the RT-PCR reads; one entry per CDR3 protein. The top ten clones hold roughly 4% of a sample with hundreds of thousands of distinct CDR3 sequences, 11% to 15% of them seen once. Sequencing was done on a sample of memory CD4+ T cells from blood. The receptors stem from a female donor in good health, serving as a healthy control.

This clonotype showed up just a few times. The chain employs TRBV5-8 and TRBJ1-1; D is possibly TRBD1 (5 bases). The CDR3 totals 16 residues. Germline loops: CDR1 SGHTS, CDR2 YDEGEE. The V and J ends lost 3 bases and 2 bases respectively, with 17 bases between them. In nucleotides, the CDR3 is TGTGCCAGCAGCTACACTCCGGGACTACGAAACACTGAAGCTTTCTTT. This gives the protein CASSYTPGLRNTEAFF. The variable domain in full, with the rest retrieved from reference TRBV5-8 and TRBJ1-1, is EAGVTQSPTHLIKTRGQQATLRCSPISGHTSVYWYQQALGLGLQFLLWYDEGEERNRGNFPPRFSGRQFPNYSSELNVNALELEDSALYLCASSYTPGLRNTEAFFGQGTRLTVV.

For this clonotype: This may arise from a read error, as a much more abundant clone is one base away. The chain couples TRBV5-1 to TRBJ2-7; the D is unclear. Germline assignment: CDR1 SGHRS and CDR2 YFSETQ. The CDR3 runs 13 residues. V lost 1 base, J lost 5 bases, and 10 bases lay in between. The DNA for the CDR3 is TGCGCCAGCAGCTTGTCCCAGTACCACGAGCAGTACTTC. Encoded protein: CASSLSQYHEQYF.

The CDR3 DNA follows: TGTGCCAGCAGCTTAGCGCTGGGGGGTACTGGAAACACCATATATTTT. It translates to CASSLALGGTGNTIYF. This chain links TRBV7-8 with TRBJ1-3; possible D gene TRBD1, 5 bases. In germline, CDR1 is SGHVS, CDR2 FQNEAQ. This CDR3 has 16 amino acids. V was cut by 0 bases and J by 2 bases, with 11 bases left in between.

The V call is TRBV7-9, the J call TRBJ2-1, with D perhaps matching TRBD2 (5 bases). This CDR3 has 11 amino acids. The germline V gene has CDR1 SEHNR and CDR2 FQNEAQ (reference sequence). The V gene lost 11 bases and the J gene lost 6 bases, with 11 bases spanning the gap. The CDR3 region has the DNA TGTGCCGGGCTAGCCAGCAATGAGCAGTTCTTC. It encodes CAGLASNEQFF.

In this sample, this clonotype turned up many times. J is TRBJ2-2 and V is TRBV5-1; possibly TRBD2 for D (6 bases). This CDR3 is built from 17 residues. The V end was cut by 0 bases, the J end by 5 bases, with 17 bases between. From germline, CDR1 is SGHRS and CDR2 YFSETQ. This CDR3 is CASSLEPGGRLTGELFF. The CDR3, as DNA: TGCGCCAGCAGCTTGGAACCAGGAGGGAGGTTGACCGGGGAGCTGTTTTTT. The full variable domain, completed using reference TRBV5-1 and TRBJ2-2, is KAGVTQTPRYLIKTRGQQVTLSCSPISGHRSVSWYQQTPGQGLQFLFEYFSETQRNKGNFPGRFSGRQFSNSRSEMNVSTLELGDSALYLCASSLEPGGRLTGELFFGEGSRLTVL.

This clonotype occurred many times. The chain employs TRBV12-3 or TRBV12-4 and TRBJ1-5; D may be TRBD1 (6 bases). CDR3 size: 16 residues. V lost 3 bases and J 2 bases, leaving 14 bases between the germline ends. CDR3 bases: TGTGCCAGCAGTTTTTCTCCGGGGGCGGGCAATCAGCCCCAGCATTTT. It is translated as CASSFSPGAGNQPQHF.

This sequence joins TRBV12-3 or TRBV12-4 and TRBJ1-5, with D possibly matching TRBD1 (6 bases). V was cut by 7 bases and J by 7 bases, with 23 bases left in between. The CDR3 is made up of 16 amino acids. The CDR3 protein is CASTSKGGGVWQPQHF. CDR3 sequence (DNA): TGTGCCAGCACCTCTAAGGGAGGGGGGGTGTGGCAGCCCCAGCATTTT.

A few counts support this clonotype. The V and J genes are TRBV30 and TRBJ1-5; TRBD1 might be the D (5 bases). CDR1 is GTSNPN and CDR2 is SVGIG in the germline V gene (reference sequence). Trimming shortened V by 2 bases and J by 4 bases, and 15 bases separated the two germline ends. This CDR3 comprises 15 residues. The CDR3 DNA reads as TGTGCCTGGAGTCTTGCAGGGTCCGTGAATCAGCCCCAGCATTTT. Protein product: CAWSLAGSVNQPQHF.

This clonotype was seen a few times. The chain couples TRBV20-1 to TRBJ2-1; D possibly corresponds to TRBD2 (6 bases). This CDR3 comprises 15 residues. V lost 0 bases to trimming and J lost 9 bases, with 18 bases between them. Germline V gives CDR1 DFQATT, CDR2 SNEGSKA (reference sequence). The CDR3 spells CSARDPDGPGGEQFF. CDR3 nucleotide sequence: TGCAGTGCTAGAGATCCCGACGGGCCCGGGGGTGAGCAGTTCTTC.

This clonotype was seen only a few times. This chain uses TRBV7-3 with TRBJ2-1, with a tentative D call TRBD2 (6 bases). The V end lost 0 bases, the J end lost 9 bases, and 12 bases lay between the germline ends. The CDR3 has 14 residues. In germline, CDR1 is SGHTA, CDR2 FQGTGA. The CDR3 protein is CASSLTELASEQFF. The DNA for the CDR3 is TGTGCCAGCAGCTTAACGGAACTAGCCAGTGAGCAGTTCTTC. Together with reference TRBV7-3 and TRBJ2-1, the CDR3 gives the full variable domain: GAGVSQTPSNKVTEKGKYVELRCDPISGHTALYWYRQSLGQGPEFLIYFQGTGAADDSGLPNDRFFAVRPEGSVSTLKIQRTERGDSAVYLCASSLTELASEQFFGPGTRLTVL.

This clonotype was observed at least ten times. The rearrangement links TRBV20-1 to TRBJ1-6; D is possibly TRBD1 (6 bases). The CDR3 spans 14 residues. CDR1 and CDR2 from the germline V gene are DFQATT and SNEGSKA (reference sequence). Trimming removed 1 base from V and 10 bases from J, with 14 bases in between. CDR3 in amino acids: CSARAGGPRSPLHF. The DNA of the CDR3 is TGCAGTGCTAGAGCCGGGGGCCCTAGATCACCCCTCCACTTT.

This clonotype came up once. This rearrangement joins TRBV12-3 or TRBV12-4 to TRBJ1-2; D is ambiguous. The CDR3 is made up of 11 amino acids. Trimming stripped 7 bases from V and 8 bases from J, with 11 bases between. The CDR3 DNA follows: TGTGCCAGCAACCGGGGTGCCGGCTACACCTTC. Its protein is CASNRGAGYTF.

As for this clonotype: The conserved phenylalanine or tryptophan normally closing the CDR3 is absent here, so this likely arose from a read error. The V gene is TRBV6-5, the J gene TRBJ2-1, with D hard to call. In germline, CDR1 is MNHEY, CDR2 SVGAGI. Trimming shortened V by 11 bases and J by 0 bases, and 14 bases separated the two germline ends. The CDR3 covers 14 residues. The CDR3 reads CAGLITRSYNEQFL. CDR3 bases: TGTGCCGGCCTCATTACTCGCTCCTACAATGAGCAGTTCTTA.